One and the same sample provided the 18 T cell receptor beta chains below, sequenced in a study of T cells in localized non-small cell lung cancer. Data came from immunoSEQ multiplex PCR; TCRdb stores just in-frame clones and leaves some out. The sample has around 3,300 clones; roughly 29% are singletons. Source: normal lung tissue next to the tumor, taken before any cancer treatment. The receptors originated from a woman aged 35 to 75 with stage I lung adenocarcinoma.

The genes are TRBV14 and TRBJ1-2; D is perhaps TRBD1 (5 bases). V gave up 1 base and J gave up 2 bases, with 11 bases separating them. The CDR3 is made up of 15 amino acids. Germline CDR1 and CDR2: SGHDN and FVKESK. Here the CDR3 reads CASSQGGRDNYGYTF. The CDR3 coding sequence is TGTGCCAGCAGCCAAGGGGGCAGGGACAACTATGGCTACACCTTC.

In its sample, this clone was seen a few times. The chain uses TRBV6-8 and TRBJ2-7; unclear D gene. From germline, CDR1 is MNHGY and CDR2 SAAAGT. Trimming pared 10 bases from V and 3 bases from J, leaving 16 bases between. The CDR3 is 13 residues long. The DNA for the CDR3 is TGTGCCATCGGCCCGTCGGTGAACTACGAGCAGTACTTC. This translates into CAIGPSVNYEQYF.

By its share, this clone is medium-sized (0.01 to 0.1%). This chain uses TRBV4-1 with TRBJ1-4; 7 nucleotides align to TRBD1. V trimming: 4 bases; J trimming: 3 bases; junction bases outside the gene matches: 2. The germline gives CDR1 MGHRA, CDR2 YSYEKL. This CDR3 is 14 amino acids long. CDR3 region: CASSPGTANEKLFF. CDR3 nucleotides: TGCGCCAGCAGCCCCGGGACAGCTAATGAAAAACTGTTTTTT.

This clone has a handful of counts. The chain recombines TRBV11-3 with TRBJ2-1; a weak D match, TRBD2 (5 bases). Germline V CDR1 and CDR2: SGHNT, YENEEA. The CDR3 runs 15 residues. The ends were cut back, 2 bases at V and 2 bases at J, with 10 bases in the middle. Written as DNA, the CDR3 is TGTGCCAGCAGCTTAATAGGGAGTCCCTACAATGAGCAGTTCTTC. Translated: CASSLIGSPYNEQFF.

The chain couples TRBV5-1 to TRBJ2-5, with TRBD2 identical over 13 bases. Germline V gives CDR1 SGHRS, CDR2 YFSETQ. CDR3 size: 15 residues. V shed 8 bases and J 4 bases; nucleotides not matched to a gene: 8. The CDR3 nucleotides read TGCGCCAGTGGGACTAGCGGGACACGGTCAGAGACCCAGTACTTC. Translated, it gives CASGTSGTRSETQYF.

There are a few counts of this clone. V gene TRBV19 combines with J gene TRBJ2-3; 9 nucleotides match TRBD2. Germline-derived CDR1 and CDR2 are LNHDA and SQIVND (reference sequence). The CDR3 contains 16 residues. After removal of 4 bases from V and 3 bases from J, the junction contained 8 bases not matched to a gene. CDR3 sequence: CASSRKLAGITDTQYF. CDR3 in DNA: TGTGCCAGTAGTAGAAAGCTAGCGGGGATTACAGATACGCAGTATTTT.

The chain recombines TRBV1 with TRBJ1-2; the table's TRBD1 call for D was not verified on the DNA. TRBV1 constitutes a pseudogene. CDR3 length: 17 amino acids. The CDR3 nucleotides are TGCGCCAGCAGCCCTGGATGGGGTACAGGGGGCAACGGAGGCTACACCTTC. Encoded protein: CASSPGWGTGGNGGYTF.

The V call is TRBV28, the J call TRBJ2-7; D gene ambiguous. The CDR3 consists of 13 residues. V shed 8 bases and J shed 7 bases, with 18 bases lying between them. Germline V gene lookup returns CDR1 MDHEN and CDR2 SYDVKM. The CDR3 is CASDEAFKGEQYF. The CDR3 coding sequence is TGTGCCAGCGATGAAGCGTTCAAAGGGGAGCAGTACTTC.

Judged by abundance, this clone is medium-sized. The chain recombines TRBV11-3 with TRBJ2-7; 10 nucleotides agree with TRBD1. This CDR3 has 15 residues. The germline CDR1 and CDR2 sequences are SGHNT and YENEEA. V lost 5 bases and J lost 2; bases outside the gene matches: 6. CDR3 sequence (DNA): TGTGCCAGCAGCCCGGGGACAGGGGAGACCTACGAGCAGTACTTC. It encodes CASSPGTGETYEQYF.

This clone was detected only a few times. The rearrangement links TRBV11-3 to TRBJ2-7, with a tentative D call TRBD2 (5 bases). CDR3 length: 15 amino acids. With 5 bases removed from V and 2 bases from J, the gap between germline ends came to 16 bases. The V gene's germline CDR1 is SGHNT and CDR2 YENEEA. The CDR3 loop is CASSPVGSGTYEQYF. The CDR3 region has the DNA TGTGCCAGCAGCCCTGTAGGGAGCGGCACCTACGAGCAGTACTTC. The whole variable domain, filled in from reference TRBV11-3 and TRBJ2-7, reads EAGVVQSPRYKIIEKKQPVAFWCNPISGHNTLYWYLQNLGQGPELLIRYENEEAVDDSQLPKDRFSAERLKGVDSTLKIQPAELGDSAVYLCASSPVGSGTYEQYFGPGTRLTVT.

The chain recombines TRBV6-7 with TRBJ1-2, with D unclear. TRBV6-7 is an ORF, and what it does is uncertain. The V end was cut by 5 bases, the J end by 10 bases, with 11 bases between. The CDR3 runs to 11 residues. The CDR3 region is CASSDIDLYTF. CDR3 in DNA: TGTGCCAGCAGTGATATTGACCTCTACACCTTC.

This chain links TRBV5-1 with TRBJ1-3; 7 bases are a match to TRBD1. Unmatched junction bases numbered 5, after V lost 4 bases and J lost 4 bases. Germline V CDR1 and CDR2: SGHRS, YFSETQ. CDR3 length equals 14 residues. For the CDR3, the DNA is TGCGCCAGCAGCATTGGGACAGAAGGAAACACCATATATTTT. This translates into CASSIGTEGNTIYF.

This clone has just a few counts. The chain employs TRBV19 and TRBJ2-3; D not certain. V lost 5 bases and J lost 8, with 11 bases in between. The CDR3 extends over 12 amino acids. Germline V gives CDR1 LNHDA, CDR2 SQIVND (reference sequence). The CDR3 sequence is CASSLIGGTQYF. DNA of the CDR3: TGTGCCAGTAGTTTGATTGGCGGTACGCAGTATTTT. The entire variable domain, with the rest obtained from reference TRBV19 and TRBJ2-3, is as follows: DGGITQSPKYLFRKEGQNVTLSCEQNLNHDAMYWYRQDPGQGLRLIYYSQIVNDFQKGDIAEGYSVSREKKESFPLTVTSAQKNPTAFYLCASSLIGGTQYFGPGTRLTVL.

This chain joins TRBV30 and TRBJ2-1; TRBD2 agrees at 7 bases. Germline-derived CDR1 and CDR2 are GTSNPN and SVGIG (reference sequence). This CDR3 has 16 residues. The ends lost 0 bases at V and 6 bases at J; junction bases unmatched: 11. The CDR3 DNA reads TGTGCCTGGAGTGTACGTGGGGGTTCTAGCGGCAATGAGCAGTTCTTC. Protein product: CAWSVRGGSSGNEQFF.

The sample holds a few counts of this clone. This chain uses TRBV11-3 with TRBJ1-1, with 7 nucleotides matching TRBD1. The junction had 6 bases not matched to a gene; V was cut back by 2 bases and J by 0 bases. Germline V lookup: CDR1 SGHNT, CDR2 YENEEA. This CDR3 comprises 16 residues. CDR3 DNA: TGTGCCAGCAGCTTATACCCGACAGGGTTGAACACTGAAGCTTTCTTT. This encodes CASSLYPTGLNTEAFF.

V gene TRBV19 combines with J gene TRBJ2-3; the match to TRBD2 covers 8 bases. The CDR3 is made up of 16 amino acids. Germline CDR1 LNHDA, CDR2 SQIVND (reference sequence). V lost 3 bases, J lost 2 bases, and 7 bases stayed unmatched. DNA for the CDR3: TGTGCCAGTAGTATGGGAACTAGCGGTCCCACAGATACGCAGTATTTT. Amino acid sequence: CASSMGTSGPTDTQYF.

The gene calls are TRBV30 and TRBJ2-5; tentative D call: TRBD2 (6 bases). Between the trimmed V and J ends, which lost 0 bases and 5 bases, there was a span of 10 bases. This CDR3 comprises 13 residues. The V gene's germline CDR1 is GTSNPN and CDR2 SVGIG (reference sequence). The DNA for the CDR3 is TGTGCCTGGAGTGTAGCAGGAGGGGAGACCCAGTACTTC. It encodes CAWSVAGGETQYF. The full variable domain, its missing parts supplied by reference TRBV30 and TRBJ2-5, is SQTIHQWPATLVQPVGSPLSLECTVEGTSNPNLYWYRQAAGRGLQLLFYSVGIGQISSEVPQNLSASRPQDRQFILSSKKLLLSDSGFYLCAWSVAGGETQYFGPGTRLLVL.

This clone is medium-sized by share. This chain connects TRBV9 to TRBJ2-3; TRBD2 matches at 12 bases. CDR1 SGDLS and CDR2 YYNGEE come from the germline V gene. V shed 3 bases and J 5 bases; nucleotides not matched to a gene: 1. The CDR3 is made up of 14 amino acids. CDR3 nucleotides: TGTGCCAGCAGCGAGGGACTAGCGGGAGATACGCAGTATTTT. Its translation: CASSEGLAGDTQYF.